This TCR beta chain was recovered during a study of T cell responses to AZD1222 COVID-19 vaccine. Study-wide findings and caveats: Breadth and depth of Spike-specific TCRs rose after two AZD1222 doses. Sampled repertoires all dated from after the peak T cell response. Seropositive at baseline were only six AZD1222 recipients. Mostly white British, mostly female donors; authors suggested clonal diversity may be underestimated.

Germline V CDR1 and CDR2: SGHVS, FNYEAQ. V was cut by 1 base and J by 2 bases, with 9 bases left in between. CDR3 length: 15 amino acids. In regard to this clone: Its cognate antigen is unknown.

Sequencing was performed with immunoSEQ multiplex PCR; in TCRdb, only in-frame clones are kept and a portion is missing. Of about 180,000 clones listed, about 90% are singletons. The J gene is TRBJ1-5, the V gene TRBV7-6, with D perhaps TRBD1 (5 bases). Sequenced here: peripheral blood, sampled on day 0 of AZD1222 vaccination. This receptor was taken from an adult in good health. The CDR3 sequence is CASSLGGWGNQPQHF. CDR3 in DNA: TGTGCCAGCAGCTTAGGGGGGTGGGGCAATCAGCCCCAGCATTTT. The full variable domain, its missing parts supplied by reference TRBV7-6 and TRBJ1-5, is GAGVSQSPRYKVTKRGQDVALRCDPISGHVSLYWYRQALGQGPEFLTYFNYEAQQDKSGLPNDRFSAERPEGSISTLTIQRTEQRDSAMYRCASSLGGWGNQPQHFGDGTRLSIL.